A selection of T cell receptor beta chains follows, all from one sample in a study of blood T cell repertoires in COVID-19. Assay: immunoSEQ multiplex PCR; the TCRdb copy retains only in-frame clones and omits some. Of about 170,000 clones in the sample, roughly nine tenths were seen once. Material: peripheral blood. These receptors were collected from a woman aged 55-69 years with COVID-19, enrolled during active disease. CDR3s include the opening cysteine and the closing phenylalanine or tryptophan. A D gene is named only where the DNA matches it firmly. The size entry is marked missing in some rows and otherwise reads once, few, many or a size class.

abundance	len	j_gene	v_gene	d_gene	CDR3aa	CDR3nt
many	15	TRBJ2-7	TRBV28	TRBD2	CASSQTSGSSYEQYF	TGTGCCAGCAGCCAGACTAGCGGAAGCTCCTACGAGCAGTACTTC
once	15	TRBJ2-1	TRBV2	TRBD1	CASRDRDRVFNEQFF	TGTGCCAGCAGGGACCGGGACAGGGTTTTCAATGAGCAGTTCTTC
-	14	TRBJ2-2	TRBV6-5	-	CASSYSKNTGELFF	TGTGCCAGCAGCTATAGCAAGAACACCGGGGAGCTGTTTTTT
-	16	TRBJ2-1	TRBV3-1/TRBV3-2	-	CASSQCPGVTYNEQFF	TGTGCCAGCAGCCAGTGCCCAGGGGTCACCTACAATGAGCAGTTCTTC
-	13	TRBJ1-1	TRBV24-1	-	CATYNPLNTEAFF	TGTGCCACCTACAACCCACTGAACACTGAAGCTTTCTTT
-	14	TRBJ1-1	TRBV6-5	-	CASGRTGTPPRAFF	TGTGCCAGCGGCAGAACCGGGACACCTCCAAGAGCTTTCTTT
-	14	TRBJ1-4	TRBV28	-	CASSLEGANEKLFF	TGTGCCAGCAGTTTGGAGGGAGCTAATGAAAAACTGTTTTTT
-	16	TRBJ2-7	TRBV20-1	TRBD2	CSASPAGQRGSREQYF	TGCAGTGCTAGTCCAGCGGGCCAGCGGGGGAGCCGCGAGCAGTACTTC
few	16	TRBJ2-5	TRBV7-9	TRBD2	CASSPHGLAGDETQYF	TGTGCCAGCAGCCCACACGGGTTAGCGGGAGACGAGACCCAGTACTTC
-	14	TRBJ1-1	TRBV5-4	TRBD1	CASSDRGGGTEAFF	TGTGCCAGCAGCGACAGGGGAGGAGGCACTGAAGCTTTCTTT
-	17	TRBJ1-1	TRBV10-3	TRBD1	CAISESRDPGGVRKAFF	TGTGCCATCAGTGAGTCTAGGGATCCAGGGGGCGTACGAAAAGCTTTCTTT
-	14	TRBJ1-1	TRBV7-9	-	CASSRHGGSTEAFF	TGTGCCAGCAGCCGACACGGTGGGAGCACTGAAGCTTTCTTT
-	15	TRBJ1-2	TRBV7-9	TRBD1	CASSGGGQGDYGYTF	TGTGCCAGCAGCGGGGGAGGACAGGGAGACTATGGCTACACCTTC
-	15	TRBJ1-1	TRBV21-1	-	CASSRGTGGNTEAFF	TGTGCCAGCAGCAGAGGGACAGGGGGGAACACTGAAGCTTTCTTT
few	17	TRBJ1-3	TRBV4-2	-	CASSLESRLNSGNTIYF	TGTGCCAGCAGCCTAGAGTCACGACTCAACTCTGGAAACACCATATATTTT
-	19	TRBJ2-7	TRBV7-2	TRBD2	CASSSQTRLAGEGGYEQYF	TGTGCCAGCAGCTCTCAAACCCGACTAGCGGGAGAAGGGGGCTACGAGCAGTACTTC
-	14	TRBJ2-7	TRBV7-2	-	CASSRASGTYEQYF	TGTGCCAGCTCCAGAGCAAGCGGAACCTACGAGCAGTACTTC
-	15	TRBJ2-3	TRBV6-6	TRBD2	CASKRTSGSTDTQYF	TGTGCCAGCAAAAGGACTAGCGGGAGTACAGATACGCAGTATTTT
-	11	TRBJ1-2	TRBV7-9	-	CASSLRDGYTF	TGTGCCAGCAGCCTCCGGGATGGCTACACCTTC
-	13	TRBJ2-7	TRBV12-5	-	CASGDGITYEQYF	TGTGCTAGTGGTGACGGGATAACCTACGAGCAGTACTTC
few	15	TRBJ1-1	TRBV4-3	TRBD1	CASSPGQEGSTEAFF	TGCGCCAGCAGCCCGGGACAGGAGGGCAGCACTGAAGCTTTCTTT
few	13	TRBJ1-5	TRBV6-5	-	CASSFGTYQPQHF	TGTGCCAGCAGCTTTGGGACATATCAGCCCCAGCATTTT
-	16	TRBJ2-1	TRBV24-1	TRBD2	CATRGTSGRARNEQFF	TGTGCCACCAGGGGAACTAGCGGGAGGGCCAGAAATGAGCAGTTCTTC
few	16	TRBJ2-3	TRBV2	TRBD2	CASRNRTSGKGDTQYF	TGTGCCAGCAGAAACAGGACTAGCGGCAAGGGAGATACGCAGTATTTT